Listed below are T cell receptor beta chains from one sample, sequenced in a study of T cell clusters in autoimmune cytopenias. Following a re-call of the multiplex PCR reads, TCRdb has one entry per CDR3 protein and lacks DNA. Its clone listing holds approximately 7,600 distinct CDR3 sequences. Sequencing used peripheral blood. The receptors come from a human donor with an autoimmune cytopenia or autoimmune hepatitis (not recorded which). CDR3s include the opening cysteine and the closing phenylalanine or tryptophan. The order of the fields is J gene, clone size, V gene, CDR3 protein. Size is stated for part of the rows, as once, few or many counts, or as a class when the clone is expanded.

>TRBJ2-1|NA|TRBV5-5
CASGISYGNEQFF
>TRBJ2-3|medium-sized|TRBV20-1
CSARALRGTDTQYF
>TRBJ2-3|medium-sized|TRBV19
CASSVSTDTQYF
>TRBJ2-7|medium-sized|TRBV10-3
CAISESKGTPYEQYF
>TRBJ2-3|NA|TRBV20-1
CSVDGRDSSTDTQYF
>TRBJ2-5|NA|TRBV6-2/TRBV6-3
CASSPEGGGYNEQFF
>TRBJ2-7|medium-sized|TRBV20-1
CSAGITYEQYF
>TRBJ2-1|medium-sized|TRBV6-1
CATQDWSSNEQFF
>TRBJ2-1|NA|TRBV12-3/TRBV12-4
CASTASGSFYEQFF
>TRBJ2-7|medium-sized|TRBV6-2/TRBV6-3
CASSYSYRVYEQYF
>TRBJ1-1|medium-sized|TRBV19
CASSTKSGVNTEAFF
>TRBJ1-3|NA|TRBV4-2
CASSQEGRAGNTIYF
>TRBJ1-1|NA|TRBV5-1
CASSPVVYTEAFF
>TRBJ2-5|medium-sized|TRBV29-1
CSVEDGQGQETQYF
>TRBJ2-7|NA|TRBV20-1
CSARVGTGAGEQYF
>TRBJ2-3|NA|TRBV24-1
CATSDTRRGGTDTQYF
>TRBJ2-1|medium-sized|TRBV12-3/TRBV12-4
CASRPDIRRDNEQFF
>TRBJ1-5|NA|TRBV30
CAWSLGGGQLNQPQHF
>TRBJ2-3|medium-sized|TRBV30
CAWSVRGADTQYF